The rows below give T cell receptor beta chains drawn from one sample of a study of cytomegalovirus exposure and HLA in healthy donors. TCRdb's table, derived via immunoSEQ multiplex PCR, lists solely in-frame clones and lacks some. The repertoire has under 300,000 clones, 80% to 95% of them found once; the top ten carry 1.7%. The sample consisted of PBMCs. Every receptor here comes from a girl under 10 years old in good health and CMV-seronegative. The CDR3 runs from the conserved cysteine through the conserved F or W. A D gene is named only where the DNA matches it firmly. The listing skips clone size in some rows; elsewhere it reads once, few, many or a size class.

d_call: .
clone_size: .
j_call: TRBJ2-7
v_call: TRBV25-1
cdr3_nt: TGTGCCAGCAGTGAATCGGGCTACGAGCAGTACTTC
cdr3_aa: CASSESGYEQYF

d_call: .
clone_size: .
j_call: TRBJ2-5
v_call: TRBV9
cdr3_nt: TGTGCCAGCAGCGAGAGCGGTATCATGGAGACCCAGTACTTC
cdr3_aa: CASSESGIMETQYF

d_call: TRBD1
clone_size: once
j_call: TRBJ1-1
v_call: TRBV27
cdr3_nt: TGTGCCAGCAGTAACCGACAGGGGATCGGCACTGAAGCTTTCTTT
cdr3_aa: CASSNRQGIGTEAFF

d_call: TRBD2
clone_size: once
j_call: TRBJ2-1
v_call: TRBV11-2
cdr3_nt: TGTGCCAGCAGCTTATGGGGATCGACTAGCGGGTCCTACAATGAGCAGTTCTTC
cdr3_aa: CASSLWGSTSGSYNEQFF

d_call: TRBD1
clone_size: .
j_call: TRBJ1-1
v_call: TRBV7-8
cdr3_nt: TGTGCCAGCAGCCAAATGACAGGGGGCACTGAAGCTTTCTTT
cdr3_aa: CASSQMTGGTEAFF

d_call: .
clone_size: .
j_call: TRBJ1-5
v_call: TRBV30
cdr3_nt: TGTGCCTGGAGTCCCCAGGGGACACAGCCCCAGCATTTT
cdr3_aa: CAWSPQGTQPQHF

d_call: .
clone_size: .
j_call: TRBJ2-1
v_call: TRBV27
cdr3_nt: TGTGCCATTTCGAGCGGGCGCTCCTACAATGAGCAGTTCTTC
cdr3_aa: CAISSGRSYNEQFF

d_call: TRBD1
clone_size: .
j_call: TRBJ1-4
v_call: TRBV28
cdr3_nt: TGTGCCAGCAGTCCTCCGGACAGGTGGTTTAATGAAAAACTGTTTTTT
cdr3_aa: CASSPPDRWFNEKLFF

d_call: TRBD1
clone_size: .
j_call: TRBJ1-1
v_call: TRBV25-1
cdr3_nt: TGTGCCAGCAGTTCTCGGACAGGGAAGATGGACACTGAAGCTTTCTTT
cdr3_aa: CASSSRTGKMDTEAFF

d_call: TRBD2
clone_size: .
j_call: TRBJ2-1
v_call: TRBV7-6
cdr3_nt: TGTGCCAGCAGCTTAGCGCGGGAGGGCCGCGGGAATGAGCAGTTCTTC
cdr3_aa: CASSLAREGRGNEQFF

d_call: TRBD1
clone_size: .
j_call: TRBJ1-5
v_call: TRBV7-9
cdr3_nt: TGTGCCAGCAGCCTTGGGACAGGGACCCAGCCCCAGCATTTT
cdr3_aa: CASSLGTGTQPQHF

d_call: TRBD2
clone_size: .
j_call: TRBJ2-7
v_call: TRBV10-1
cdr3_nt: TGCGCCAGCAGTGAGGGTAGCGGGGCCTCCTACGAGCAGTACTTC
cdr3_aa: CASSEGSGASYEQYF

d_call: TRBD2
clone_size: .
j_call: TRBJ2-7
v_call: TRBV30
cdr3_nt: TGTGCCTGGAGTCTTAACGCCGGGACTAGCGGGAGGGCCTACGAGCAGTACTTC
cdr3_aa: CAWSLNAGTSGRAYEQYF

d_call: .
clone_size: .
j_call: TRBJ2-7
v_call: TRBV21-1
cdr3_nt: TGTGCCAGCAGCGCCACCATAAGCGGATCAGGACCCTACGAGCAGTACTTC
cdr3_aa: CASSATISGSGPYEQYF

d_call: TRBD2
clone_size: .
j_call: TRBJ2-1
v_call: TRBV5-1
cdr3_nt: TGCGCCAGCAGCTTGTACGGGACCGCTAGCGGGAGCCCCTCCTACAATGAGCAGTTCTTC
cdr3_aa: CASSLYGTASGSPSYNEQFF

d_call: .
clone_size: .
j_call: TRBJ1-5
v_call: TRBV27
cdr3_nt: TGTGCCAGCAGTCCATACAATAGCAATCAGCCCCAGCATTTT
cdr3_aa: CASSPYNSNQPQHF

d_call: TRBD2
clone_size: once
j_call: TRBJ2-1
v_call: TRBV19
cdr3_nt: TGTGCCAGTAGTAAACCGGGACTAGCGGGTGGGAATGAGCAGTTCTTC
cdr3_aa: CASSKPGLAGGNEQFF

d_call: TRBD1
clone_size: .
j_call: TRBJ1-2
v_call: TRBV7-9
cdr3_nt: TGTGCCAGCAGCCCAGACAGGGGGTCCTCCTATGGCTACACCTTC
cdr3_aa: CASSPDRGSSYGYTF

d_call: TRBD2
clone_size: .
j_call: TRBJ2-3
v_call: TRBV5-6
cdr3_nt: TGTGCCAGCAGCACCGGGACTATGAGAGATACGCAGTATTTT
cdr3_aa: CASSTGTMRDTQYF

d_call: TRBD2
clone_size: .
j_call: TRBJ2-7
v_call: TRBV6-7
cdr3_nt: TGTGCCAGCAGTTACGTTTCTAGCGGGGGACCTAGCTCCTACGAGCAGTACTTC
cdr3_aa: CASSYVSSGGPSSYEQYF

d_call: TRBD2
clone_size: once
j_call: TRBJ2-7
v_call: TRBV5-6
cdr3_nt: TGTGCCAGCAGCTTAGGGACTAGCGGCGAGCAGTACTTC
cdr3_aa: CASSLGTSGEQYF

d_call: TRBD1
clone_size: once
j_call: TRBJ2-7
v_call: TRBV6-1
cdr3_nt: TGTGCCAGCAGGGTGACAGGGGGGAACTACGAGCAGTACTTC
cdr3_aa: CASRVTGGNYEQYF

d_call: .
clone_size: .
j_call: TRBJ1-3
v_call: TRBV10-2
cdr3_nt: TGCGCCAGCAGTGGCGTGAAGGGGTCCGGAAACACCATATATTTT
cdr3_aa: CASSGVKGSGNTIYF

d_call: TRBD1
clone_size: .
j_call: TRBJ1-1
v_call: TRBV5-1
cdr3_nt: TGCGCCAGCAGCTTGGAGGGACAGGGTGGGGCTTTCTTT
cdr3_aa: CASSLEGQGGAFF

d_call: .
clone_size: .
j_call: TRBJ2-7
v_call: TRBV6-1
cdr3_nt: TGTGCCAGCAGTGAACAGGGGGGCCCCTACGAGCAGTACTTC
cdr3_aa: CASSEQGGPYEQYF

d_call: .
clone_size: once
j_call: TRBJ1-6
v_call: TRBV5-8
cdr3_nt: TGTGCCAGCGCGCGGTCTCACCCTTATAATTCACCCCTCCACTTT
cdr3_aa: CASARSHPYNSPLHF

d_call: TRBD2
clone_size: .
j_call: TRBJ2-1
v_call: TRBV5-6
cdr3_nt: TGTGCCAGCAGCGCCCTCCCGGGACTAGAGAATGAGCAGTTCTTC
cdr3_aa: CASSALPGLENEQFF

d_call: TRBD2
clone_size: .
j_call: TRBJ2-1
v_call: TRBV27
cdr3_nt: TGTGCCAGCGGACTAGCCAACTACAATGAGCAGTTCTTC
cdr3_aa: CASGLANYNEQFF

d_call: TRBD2
clone_size: .
j_call: TRBJ2-3
v_call: TRBV4-2
cdr3_nt: TGTGCCAGCAGTACAGGGGCGGGGGGGCCATCTAGCACAGATACGCAGTATTTT
cdr3_aa: CASSTGAGGPSSTDTQYF

d_call: .
clone_size: few
j_call: TRBJ1-6
v_call: TRBV7-9
cdr3_nt: TGTGCCAGCAGCCCCCAGAGTAGGGGAGGATACTCACCCCTCCACTTT
cdr3_aa: CASSPQSRGGYSPLHF

d_call: TRBD1
clone_size: .
j_call: TRBJ1-2
v_call: TRBV5-1
cdr3_nt: TGCGCCAGCAGCATTGGACAGGGGCGGGGGTATGGCTACACCTTC
cdr3_aa: CASSIGQGRGYGYTF

d_call: .
clone_size: .
j_call: TRBJ2-1
v_call: TRBV19
cdr3_nt: TGTGCCAGTAGTGGGGGGAGGAATGAGCAGTTCTTC
cdr3_aa: CASSGGRNEQFF

d_call: .
clone_size: .
j_call: TRBJ1-5
v_call: TRBV27
cdr3_nt: TGTGCCAGCAGTTTAGGCGGGGGTCAGCCCCAGCATTTT
cdr3_aa: CASSLGGGQPQHF

d_call: TRBD1
clone_size: .
j_call: TRBJ1-1
v_call: TRBV4-1
cdr3_nt: TGCGCCAGCAGCCACGATGGGACAGGGAGGATGAACACTGAAGCTTTCTTT
cdr3_aa: CASSHDGTGRMNTEAFF

d_call: .
clone_size: .
j_call: TRBJ2-7
v_call: TRBV4-1
cdr3_nt: TGCGCCAGCAGCCAAGATCCACAGGGCGGCTACGAGCAGTACTTC
cdr3_aa: CASSQDPQGGYEQYF

d_call: .
clone_size: .
j_call: TRBJ2-2
v_call: TRBV4-1
cdr3_nt: TGCGCCAGCAGCCAGGACTTGTCGGGGGAGCTGTTTTTT
cdr3_aa: CASSQDLSGELFF

d_call: .
clone_size: .
j_call: TRBJ1-1
v_call: TRBV19
cdr3_nt: TGTGCCAGTAGTAGACAGAACACTGAAGCTTTCTTT
cdr3_aa: CASSRQNTEAFF

d_call: .
clone_size: .
j_call: TRBJ1-1
v_call: TRBV4-1
cdr3_nt: TGCGCCAGCAGCCATACTACCGGGAACACTGAAGCTTTCTTT
cdr3_aa: CASSHTTGNTEAFF

d_call: .
clone_size: few
j_call: TRBJ2-7
v_call: TRBV7-8
cdr3_nt: TGTGCCAGCAGCTTATTCCAGGGGACGGAGCAGTACTTC
cdr3_aa: CASSLFQGTEQYF

d_call: TRBD1
clone_size: .
j_call: TRBJ1-3
v_call: TRBV9
cdr3_nt: TGTGCCAGCAGCGCAATAGACAGGGTAAACACCATATATTTT
cdr3_aa: CASSAIDRVNTIYF

d_call: .
clone_size: once
j_call: TRBJ1-4
v_call: TRBV5-5
cdr3_nt: TGTGCCAGCAGCGACTCGGGGTACCGGAATGAAAAACTGTTTTTT
cdr3_aa: CASSDSGYRNEKLFF

d_call: .
clone_size: .
j_call: TRBJ1-4
v_call: TRBV7-2
cdr3_nt: TGTGCCAGCAGCTTAACGATGAATACAAATGAAAAACTGTTTTTT
cdr3_aa: CASSLTMNTNEKLFF

d_call: .
clone_size: .
j_call: TRBJ2-7
v_call: TRBV5-1
cdr3_nt: TGCGCCAGCAGCTTGTCCCCCGCCACAGACGAGCAGTACTTC
cdr3_aa: CASSLSPATDEQYF

d_call: TRBD1
clone_size: once
j_call: TRBJ2-1
v_call: TRBV30
cdr3_nt: TGTGCCTGGATCGACCCGGGACAGTTATACAATGAGCAGTTCTTC
cdr3_aa: CAWIDPGQLYNEQFF

d_call: .
clone_size: .
j_call: TRBJ1-1
v_call: TRBV29-1
cdr3_nt: TGCAGCGTTCTAGCAGGCACTGAAGCTTTCTTT
cdr3_aa: CSVLAGTEAFF

d_call: .
clone_size: .
j_call: TRBJ1-5
v_call: TRBV28
cdr3_nt: TGTGCCAGCGGCTTGATTGGGAGTAGCAATCAGCCCCAGCATTTT
cdr3_aa: CASGLIGSSNQPQHF

d_call: .
clone_size: .
j_call: TRBJ1-1
v_call: TRBV18
cdr3_nt: TGTGCCAGCTCACCAATATCAGAGAACACTGAAGCTTTCTTT
cdr3_aa: CASSPISENTEAFF

d_call: .
clone_size: .
j_call: TRBJ2-3
v_call: TRBV11-2
cdr3_nt: TGTGCCAGCAGTCGTGGGGTATGGGGGGTCACAGATACGCAGTATTTT
cdr3_aa: CASSRGVWGVTDTQYF

d_call: TRBD1
clone_size: .
j_call: TRBJ2-3
v_call: TRBV7-6
cdr3_nt: TGTGCCAGCAGCGCCCAACAGGGGGCTAACACAGATACGCAGTATTTT
cdr3_aa: CASSAQQGANTDTQYF

d_call: .
clone_size: .
j_call: TRBJ1-2
v_call: TRBV5-1
cdr3_nt: TGCGCCAGCAGCTTGGGAGACTCCTACACCTTC
cdr3_aa: CASSLGDSYTF

d_call: .
clone_size: .
j_call: TRBJ2-5
v_call: TRBV18
cdr3_nt: TGTGCCAGCTCACCCGGGAGCCGGGAGACCCAGTACTTC
cdr3_aa: CASSPGSRETQYF